The rows below give T cell receptor beta chains drawn from one sample of a study of CD8 T cells in Susac syndrome. TCRdb analysed the immunoSEQ multiplex PCR reads with MiXCR anew, one entry per CDR3 protein. The sample contains some 160,000 distinct CDR3 sequences, around 94% of which appear only once. What was sequenced was CD4+ T cells from PBMCs. Source of these receptors: a human donor with Susac syndrome. Both conserved end residues are part of each CDR3. Each record gives: D gene, V gene, J gene, CDR3 DNA, CDR3 protein. The D gene is left open where the match is weak.

-,TRBV3-1,TRBJ2-4,TGTGCCAGCAGCCAGGAGGCCGGGAACATTCAGTACTTC,CASSQEAGNIQYF
-,TRBV3-1,TRBJ1-6,TGTGCCAGCAGGGGGGTGTCCGCCTCACCCCTCCACTTT,CASRGVSASPLHF
-,TRBV20-1,TRBJ2-3,TGCAGTGCTAGACGGACCACAGATACGCAGTATTTT,CSARRTTDTQYF
-,TRBV3-1,TRBJ2-2,TGTGCCAGCAGCCAAGATTCGCCCAGGGTGAGCGGGGAGCTGTTTTTT,CASSQDSPRVSGELFF
-,TRBV5-1,TRBJ2-7,TGCGCCAGCAGCTCCGGAGGGGCGGGGGCGGCCCACGAGCAGTACTTC,CASSSGGAGAAHEQYF
-,TRBV20-1,TRBJ1-2,TGCAGTGCTAGGGGTAGGGGGAACGAGAACTATGGCTACACCTTC,CSARGRGNENYGYTF
-,TRBV7-2,TRBJ2-7,TGTGCCAGCAGCCTAGCGGGACTCCGGACAGGGGAGCAGTACTTC,CASSLAGLRTGEQYF
-,TRBV7-2,TRBJ1-2,TGTGCCAGCAGCTCCGGACAGAACTATGGCTACACCTTC,CASSSGQNYGYTF
-,TRBV7-8,TRBJ2-7,TGTGCCAGCAGCTTAGCGCGGTGGTTAGGGGGTGGCGAGCAGTACTTC,CASSLARWLGGGEQYF
-,TRBV7-2,TRBJ2-1,TGTGCCAGCAGCTCCCCGACCCCTTTAAATGAGCAGTTCTTC,CASSSPTPLNEQFF
-,TRBV29-1,TRBJ1-2,TGCACCTCCTGGGAGGGTTTGGGCGGCTACACCTTC,CTSWEGLGGYTF
-,TRBV20-1,TRBJ2-4,TGCAGTGCTAGGGAGCGGTCTCCCGTTCAGTACTTC,CSARERSPVQYF
-,TRBV30,TRBJ2-2,TGTGCCTGGACTCAGGCGAACACCGGGGAGCTGTTTTTT,CAWTQANTGELFF
-,TRBV5-1,TRBJ2-5,TGCGCCAGCAGCTTGGTTTCGGAGACCCAGTACTTC,CASSLVSETQYF
TRBD2,TRBV29-1,TRBJ2-1,TGCAGCGTTGAGGGGTTAGCGGGGGGGCCTAGGTACAATGAGCAGTTCTTC,CSVEGLAGGPRYNEQFF
-,TRBV6-1,TRBJ1-2,TGTGCCAGCAGTCCGTGGGGCGGGGTCCATGGCTACACCTTC,CASSPWGGVHGYTF
-,TRBV20-1,TRBJ2-5,TGCAGTGCTCTAAAAGACAGGTTGGGCGAGACCCAGTACTTC,CSALKDRLGETQYF